This entry lists 19 T cell receptor beta chains sequenced from one sample in a study of T-cell memory formation after mild COVID-19. TCRdb reprocessed the 5' RACE reads with MiXCR, giving one entry per CDR3 protein. The data contain roughly 450,000 distinct CDR3 sequences, 15% to 20% of them singletons. Source material: PBMCs or a T cell subset sorted from them (not recorded which). Source of these receptors: an adult woman who had mild COVID-19 (a few samples of this study predate the infection). Cell type and time point are not known.

Written as DNA, the CDR3 is TGCAGTGCTAGGCCACCCCGGGACAGGGAACGAGATACGCAGTATTTT. This encodes CSARPPRDRERDTQYF. The chain joins TRBV20-1 to TRBJ2-3; TRBD1 matches at 9 bases. V lost 3 bases, J lost 5 bases, and 12 bases stayed unmatched. CDR1 and CDR2 (germline): DFQATT, SNEGSKA (reference sequence). This CDR3 spans 16 amino acids.

The chain uses TRBV6-2 or TRBV6-3 and TRBJ1-5; D remains unclear. Trimming stripped 5 bases from V and 7 bases from J, with 12 bases between. CDR1 and CDR2 from the germline V gene are MNHEY and SVGEGT. The CDR3 loop spans 13 amino acids. Written as DNA, the CDR3 is TGTGCCAGCAGTCGGGGTTGGAAGCAGCCCCAGCATTTT. Its translation is CASSRGWKQPQHF.

This clonotype was seen a handful of times. The chain uses TRBV30 and TRBJ2-1, with 10 bases that match TRBD2. This CDR3 spans 18 amino acids. The germline CDR1 and CDR2 sequences are GTSNPN and SVGIG (reference sequence). The junction had 11 bases not matched to a gene; V was cut back by 2 bases and J by 1 base. The CDR3: CAWSSPKFSGRSYNEQFF. The CDR3 nucleotides are TGTGCCTGGAGTTCCCCTAAGTTTAGCGGGAGGTCCTACAATGAGCAGTTCTTC.

The genes are TRBV5-1 and TRBJ2-4; 8 nucleotides line up with TRBD1. CDR3 length: 14 amino acids. The V segment lost 4 bases and the J segment 5 bases; nucleotides outside the gene matches: 5. The germline gives CDR1 SGHRS, CDR2 YFSETQ. CDR3 sequence: CASSTRQGQNIQYF. CDR3 bases: TGCGCCAGCAGCACCAGACAGGGGCAAAACATTCAGTACTTC.

Details on this clonotype: A read error may account for a junction end that differs from germline. This chain connects TRBV4-1 to TRBJ2-3; 10 bases align to TRBD2. Germline loops: CDR1 MGHRA, CDR2 YSYEKL. This CDR3 contains 15 residues. CDR3 amino acids: CASSQAGGYSDTQYF. CDR3 DNA sequence: TGCGCCAGCAGTCAAGCGGGGGGGTACTCAGATACGCAGTATTTT.

This clonotype occurred a few times. V and J are TRBV7-9 and TRBJ2-5; D uncertain. Germline V gene sequence: CDR1 SEHNR, CDR2 FQNEAQ (reference sequence). Trimming pared 1 base from V and 5 bases from J, leaving 8 bases between. The CDR3 loop spans 13 amino acids. CDR3 nucleotide sequence: TGTGCCAGCAGCTTAGTCGGTCGGGAGACCCAGTACTTC. This sequence encodes CASSLVGRETQYF.

The rearrangement links TRBV7-2 to TRBJ1-5; tentatively, D is TRBD1 (5 bases). The CDR3 totals 15 residues. Germline V lookup: CDR1 SGHTA, CDR2 FQGNSA. The ends were cut back, 5 bases at V and 3 bases at J, with 14 bases in the middle. The chain's CDR3 is CASSAATGINQPQHF. The CDR3 coding sequence is TGTGCCAGCAGCGCCGCCACAGGAATCAATCAGCCCCAGCATTTT.

The sample holds a few counts of this clonotype. The rearrangement joins TRBV24-1 to TRBJ2-7, with D perhaps given as TRBD1 or TRBD2 (5 bases each). Looked up from germline, CDR1 is KGHDR and CDR2 is SFDVKD. Trimming removed 2 bases at V and 5 bases at J, with 18 bases between. This CDR3 spans 16 amino acids. The CDR3 sequence: CATSDSDGTPFNEQYF. The CDR3, as DNA: TGTGCCACCAGTGATTCGGACGGGACCCCGTTCAACGAGCAGTACTTC.

The rearrangement links TRBV6-2 or TRBV6-3 to TRBJ2-7, with 9 bases fitting TRBD1. Germline CDR1 is MNHEY and CDR2 is SVGEGT. Trimming cost V 8 bases and J 5 bases; bases outside gene matches: 10. CDR3 size: 14 residues. CDR3 in amino acids: CASAVGTGMNEQYF. The CDR3 region has the DNA TGTGCCAGCGCCGTAGGGACAGGGATGAACGAGCAGTACTTC.

The rearrangement uses TRBV5-1 and TRBJ1-6, with 9 bases identical to TRBD1. The CDR3 totals 16 residues. Germline lookup yields CDR1 SGHRS and CDR2 YFSETQ. Trimming took 5 bases from V and 10 from J; bases not matched to a gene: 13. This CDR3 reads CASRSETGTGSSPLHF. The CDR3 DNA sequence: TGCGCCAGCAGATCTGAAACCGGGACAGGGTCATCACCCCTCCACTTT.

V and J are TRBV20-1 and TRBJ2-5, with D possibly matching TRBD1 (6 bases). Germline CDR1 reads DFQATT; CDR2 reads SNEGSKA (reference sequence). The CDR3 runs to 15 residues. V was trimmed by 0 bases and J by 2 bases, leaving 13 bases between them. The CDR3 DNA follows: TGCAGTGCTAGAGATCTGGGAAGGGGGCAAGAGACCCAGTACTTC. This codes for CSARDLGRGQETQYF.

This clonotype showed up just a few times. The V call is TRBV7-6, the J call TRBJ1-1; D might be TRBD1 (6 bases). Germline CDR1 is SGHVS and CDR2 is FNYEAQ. The CDR3 length is 12 residues. The germline V and J ends were trimmed by 5 bases and 10 bases, with 14 bases remaining between them. The CDR3 DNA reads TGTGCCAGCAGCGAAAGCAGGGGTACAGCTTTCTTT. It is translated as CASSESRGTAFF. The full variable domain, rest sourced from reference TRBV7-6 and TRBJ1-1, is GAGVSQSPRYKVTKRGQDVALRCDPISGHVSLYWYRQALGQGPEFLTYFNYEAQQDKSGLPNDRFSAERPEGSISTLTIQRTEQRDSAMYRCASSESRGTAFFGQGTRLTVV.

The chain uses TRBV20-1 and TRBJ2-5; D possibly corresponds to TRBD1 (5 bases). This CDR3 comprises 14 residues. From germline, CDR1 is DFQATT and CDR2 SNEGSKA (reference sequence). Between the trimmed V and J ends, which lost 4 bases and 5 bases, there was a span of 17 bases. For the CDR3, the DNA is TGCAGTGCTATCATTAGGGGAACTCGGGAGACCCAGTACTTC. Protein: CSAIIRGTRETQYF.

V usage is TRBV6-9 and J usage is TRBJ2-5; the D gene is possibly TRBD1 (5 bases). Trimming shortened V by 4 bases and J by 3 bases, and 9 bases separated the two germline ends. The CDR3 is 13 amino acids. Germline V lookup: CDR1 MNHGY, CDR2 SVAAGI. CDR3 sequence (DNA): TGTGCCAGCAGTTTCGACAGAGAAGAGACCCAGTACTTC. It specifies CASSFDREETQYF.

The chain joins TRBV27 to TRBJ1-5, with 9 bases matching TRBD1. Trimming removed 6 bases from V and 5 bases from J; junction bases left unmatched: 8. CDR1 is MNHEY, CDR2 SMNVEV, per germline (reference sequence). This CDR3 has 15 residues. The DNA for the CDR3 is TGTGCCAGCAGAACCTTGGGGACAGGGCATCAGCCCCAGCATTTT. It yields the protein CASRTLGTGHQPQHF.

This clonotype was counted at least ten times. The CDR3 loop is CASSVGASGSYEQYF. CDR3 in DNA: TGTGCCAGCAGCGTAGGGGCTAGCGGGAGCTACGAGCAGTACTTC. The V call is TRBV9, the J call TRBJ2-7; TRBD2 aligns across 10 bases. From germline, CDR1 is SGDLS and CDR2 YYNGEE. V lost 0 bases to trimming and J lost 3 bases; unmatched junction nucleotides: 3. The CDR3 extends over 15 amino acids.

The chain recombines TRBV6-6 with TRBJ1-2, with D unresolved. Trimming took off 6 bases at V and 8 bases at J, with 10 bases between the two ends. CDR1 and CDR2 (germline): MNHNY, SVGAGI (reference sequence). The CDR3 length is 11 residues. The CDR3, as DNA: TGTGCCAGCAGGGCCGATATCGGCTACACCTTC. Translated, it gives CASRADIGYTF.

A few counts support this clonotype. A much larger clone differs by one base, so this may be a read error. V is TRBV4-3 and J is TRBJ2-1; 8 bases fit TRBD2. The CDR3 is 15 residues long. Per germline, CDR1 LGHNA and CDR2 YSLEER. With V trimmed by 0 bases and J by 6 bases, 4 bases remained unmatched. Here the CDR3 reads CASSQEREVFNEQFF. CDR3 nucleotides: TGCGCCAGCAGCCAAGAGCGGGAGGTATTCAATGAGCAGTTCTTC.

This clonotype was detected only a few times. The rearrangement joins TRBV19 to TRBJ1-1; D perhaps matches TRBD1 (6 bases). Germline values: CDR1 LNHDA, CDR2 SQIVND (reference sequence). The CDR3 sequence is 14 residues long. Trimming shortened V by 8 bases and J by 0 bases, and 13 bases separated the two germline ends. The CDR3 region is CASGTGLLNTEAFF. CDR3 coding DNA: TGTGCCAGTGGTACAGGGCTATTGAACACTGAAGCTTTCTTT.